The 17 T cell receptor beta chains below all came from one sample that was sequenced in a study of blood T cell repertoires in COVID-19. Generated by immunoSEQ multiplex PCR, the TCRdb table keeps only in-frame clones and is missing some. The sample carries about 380,000 clones, around 85% recorded once. Sequencing input: peripheral blood. The receptors were sampled from a woman under 30 with acute or convalescent COVID-19.

This sequence joins TRBV9 and TRBJ2-5; D is perhaps TRBD2 (5 bases). Per germline, CDR1 SGDLS and CDR2 YYNGEE. The CDR3 is 14 amino acids. Trimming removed 5 bases at V and 2 bases at J, with 13 bases between. CDR3 DNA: TGTGCCAGCAGTTCCTCTGGAGGACAAGAGACCCAGTACTTC. Translation gives CASSSSGGQETQYF.

The gene calls are TRBV19 and TRBJ1-2, with D perhaps TRBD1 (6 bases). The length of the CDR3 is 13 residues. CDR1 is LNHDA, CDR2 SQIVND, per germline (reference sequence). Trimming removed 8 bases at V and 2 bases at J, with 12 bases between. CDR3 amino acids: CASSNRANYGYTF. For the CDR3, the DNA is TGTGCCAGTTCGAACAGGGCCAACTATGGCTACACCTTC.

This CDR3 reads CASSWTGGPETQYF. The CDR3 bases are TGTGCCAGCAGTTGGACAGGGGGCCCAGAGACCCAGTACTTC. The V call is TRBV5-4, the J call TRBJ2-5, with 11 bases that match TRBD1. The V gene end was trimmed by 5 bases and the J gene end by 4 bases; junction bases not matched to a gene: 4. Looked up from germline, CDR1 is SGHNT and CDR2 is YYREEE (reference sequence). The CDR3 extends over 14 amino acids.

This chain links TRBV13 with TRBJ1-3, with 8 bases matching TRBD1. The germline CDR1 and CDR2 sequences are PRHDT and FYEKMQ (reference sequence). V shed 5 bases and J 6 bases; nucleotides not matched to a gene: 6. The CDR3 extends over 14 amino acids. CDR3 protein: CASSHRGVENTIYF. CDR3 nucleotide sequence: TGTGCCAGCAGCCACAGGGGGGTTGAAAACACCATATATTTT.

CDR3 region: CASSFLAGQETQYF. DNA for the CDR3: TGTGCCAGCAGTTTTTTAGCGGGCCAAGAGACCCAGTACTTC. The gene calls are TRBV27 and TRBJ2-5; 7 bases line up with TRBD2. From germline, CDR1 is MNHEY and CDR2 SMNVEV (reference sequence). Germline trimming cut 3 bases from V and 1 base from J; bases unmatched to any gene: 2. CDR3 length: 14 amino acids.

J is TRBJ1-6 and V is TRBV6-5; tentatively, D is TRBD1 (6 bases). The ends were cut back, 6 bases at V and 6 bases at J, with 12 bases in the middle. CDR1 is MNHEY, CDR2 SVGAGI, per germline. This CDR3 contains 14 residues. CDR3 protein: CASRVGTLNSPLHF. The CDR3 DNA is TGTGCCAGCAGGGTGGGGACACTTAATTCACCCCTCCACTTT.

The sample holds one count of this clone. V and J are TRBV19 and TRBJ2-1, with 9 bases identical to TRBD1. The CDR3 is 16 residues long. J lost 4 bases, V lost 1 base, and 5 bases had no gene match. The germline gives CDR1 LNHDA, CDR2 SQIVND (reference sequence). CDR3 DNA: TGTGCCAGTAGTATAGCCGGGACAGGGAGTTACAATGAGCAGTTCTTC. This gives the protein CASSIAGTGSYNEQFF. Full variable domain (rest looked up from reference TRBV19 and TRBJ2-1): DGGITQSPKYLFRKEGQNVTLSCEQNLNHDAMYWYRQDPGQGLRLIYYSQIVNDFQKGDIAEGYSVSREKKESFPLTVTSAQKNPTAFYLCASSIAGTGSYNEQFFGPGTRLTVL.

The chain links TRBV6-5 to TRBJ1-6, with 9 positions matching TRBD1. Germline V gives CDR1 MNHEY, CDR2 SVGAGI. Trimming at V came to 0 bases and at J to 9 bases, leaving 3 bases not matched to a gene. CDR3 length: 15 amino acids. The CDR3 here is CASSYSTGGTSPLHF. CDR3 coding DNA: TGTGCCAGCAGTTACTCGACAGGGGGTACTTCACCCCTCCACTTT.

V gene TRBV7-9 combines with J gene TRBJ1-2; perhaps TRBD1 as D (6 bases). Trimming took off 3 bases at V and 1 base at J, with 12 bases between the two ends. In germline, CDR1 is SEHNR, CDR2 FQNEAQ (reference sequence). The CDR3 loop spans 15 amino acids. CDR3: CASSFPGQSNYGYTF. The CDR3 coding sequence is TGTGCCAGCAGCTTCCCGGGACAAAGTAACTATGGCTACACCTTC.

This chain links TRBV6-5 with TRBJ2-1, with D tentatively TRBD1 (6 bases). CDR3 length: 15 residues. Trimming took 6 bases from V and 0 from J, leaving 12 bases between them. CDR1 is MNHEY and CDR2 is SVGAGI in the germline V gene. The CDR3 reads CASRLDRSSYNEQFF. CDR3 bases: TGTGCCAGCAGGCTGGACAGAAGCTCCTACAATGAGCAGTTCTTC.

This chain links TRBV19 with TRBJ2-7; the match to TRBD2 covers 8 bases. The CDR3 consists of 15 residues. J gave up 1 base and V 3 bases, and 5 bases lay outside the gene matches. Germline V gene data show CDR1 as LNHDA and CDR2 as SQIVND (reference sequence). DNA for the CDR3: TGTGCCAGTAGTATTTCACTAGCGGATTCCTACGAGCAGTACTTC. As protein: CASSISLADSYEQYF.

V usage is TRBV13 and J usage is TRBJ1-1, with unresolved D. Germline CDR1 is PRHDT and CDR2 is FYEKMQ (reference sequence). V shed 2 bases and J shed 0 bases, with 7 bases lying between them. The CDR3 is made up of 14 amino acids. The CDR3 nucleotides read TGTGCCAGCAGCTTACCCATGTTGAACACTGAAGCTTTCTTT. Translating it yields CASSLPMLNTEAFF.

As to this clone: The sample has other DNA sequences that encode this CDR3 too. The CDR3 reads CASSLAGGTGNEQFF. CDR3 coding DNA: TGCGCCAGCAGCTTAGCGGGAGGGACGGGCAATGAGCAGTTCTTC. V usage is TRBV5-1 and J usage is TRBJ2-1, with 10 bases that match TRBD2. Germline CDR1 is SGHRS and CDR2 is YFSETQ. CDR3 size: 15 residues. The V segment lost 2 bases and the J segment 6 bases; nucleotides outside the gene matches: 5.

Concerning this clone itself: A junction end diverges from the germline sequence, so it may reflect a read error. This CDR3 is CASSGLASHNEQFF. The CDR3 DNA is TGTGCCAGCAGTGGTCTAGCCTCCCACAATGAGCAGTTCTTC. This chain links TRBV3-1 (or the pseudogene TRBV3-2) with TRBJ2-1; a weak D match, TRBD2 (5 bases). Germline CDR1 and CDR2: LGHDT and YNNKEL (reference sequence). The CDR3 spans 14 residues.

The rearrangement uses TRBV6-5 and TRBJ1-3, with D unresolved. CDR3 size: 13 residues. V lost 7 bases and J lost 3, with 10 bases in between. CDR1 and CDR2 (germline): MNHEY, SVGAGI. DNA for the CDR3: TGTGCCAGCATCAACTCGGGTGGAAACACCATATATTTT. Its protein is CASINSGGNTIYF.

The CDR3: CASRSKGARLGYTF. The DNA of the CDR3 is TGTGCCAGTAGGAGTAAGGGGGCGCGTCTTGGCTACACCTTC. The chain carries TRBV19 and TRBJ1-2, with 7 bases fitting TRBD1. Germline values: CDR1 LNHDA, CDR2 SQIVND (reference sequence). The CDR3 loop spans 14 amino acids. The junction had 11 bases not matched to a gene; V was cut back by 6 bases and J by 7 bases. Full variable domain (missing parts from reference TRBV19 and TRBJ1-2): DGGITQSPKYLFRKEGQNVTLSCEQNLNHDAMYWYRQDPGQGLRLIYYSQIVNDFQKGDIAEGYSVSREKKESFPLTVTSAQKNPTAFYLCASRSKGARLGYTFGSGTRLTVV.

This clone was recorded once. The rearrangement uses TRBV27 and TRBJ2-3; TRBD2 aligns across 12 bases. The CDR3 contains 16 residues. V dropped 3 bases and J dropped 6; count of bases not matched to a gene: 7. The germline V gene has CDR1 MNHEY and CDR2 SMNVEV (reference sequence). CDR3 nucleotide sequence: TGTGCCAGCAGTTTTACTAGCGGGAGGCCAAGGGATACGCAGTATTTT. Translating it yields CASSFTSGRPRDTQYF.